This TCR beta chain was recorded in a study of T-cell reconstitution after alpha-beta-depleted transplantation in children. Using unique molecular identifiers, the investigators prepared the TCRbeta library. One entry per CDR3 protein, called by TCRdb with MiXCR from the PCR reads. The sample includes about 610,000 distinct CDR3 sequences, about 10% of them seen just once. This clonotype was observed at least ten times. Sequencing was performed on PBMCs from the stem cell graft donor, taken from the stem cell graft. This TCR came from a human donor who donated a stem cell graft to a child with acute myeloid leukemia.

The CDR3 bases are TGTGCCAGCAGTTTATACTCAGGGGCAGGGGCTGGAAACACCATATATTTT. Its protein product is CASSLYSGAGAGNTIYF. The genes are TRBV28 and TRBJ1-3; D may be TRBD1 (6 bases). Trimming stripped 1 base from V and 2 bases from J, with 15 bases between. From germline, CDR1 is MDHEN and CDR2 SYDVKM. The CDR3 consists of 17 residues.